A selection of T cell receptor beta chains follows, all from one sample in a study of CD8 T cells in ankylosing spondylitis. From the 5' RACE reads, TCRdb called clonotypes with MiXCR, one entry per CDR3 protein. The sample yields some 200,000 distinct CDR3 sequences, 20% to 30% seen once. Sequenced input: blood, either unsorted or a sorted T cell fraction (not recorded which). All receptors come from a male donor with ankylosing spondylitis or in good health (not recorded which). The CDR3 runs from the conserved cysteine through the conserved F or W. The order of the fields is V gene, D gene, CDR3 length, clone size, J gene, CDR3 DNA, CDR3 protein. D genes are given only for firm matches. The size entry is marked missing in some rows and otherwise reads once, few, many or a size class.

>TRBV27|TRBD1|19|NA|TRBJ1-6
TGTGCCAGCAGTTTTTCAGGTTTTGTGGGGACAGGCGGTAATTCACCCCTCCACTTT
CASSFSGFVGTGGNSPLHF
>TRBV12-3/TRBV12-4|NA|14|NA|TRBJ1-5
TGTGCCAGCAGTTCGATCGGGCCGAATCAGCCCCAGCATTTT
CASSSIGPNQPQHF
>TRBV27|TRBD2|16|few|TRBJ2-1
TGTGCCAGCAGTTTGACTAGCGGGAGGGCTTACAATGAGCAGTTCTTC
CASSLTSGRAYNEQFF
>TRBV20-1|TRBD2|16|NA|TRBJ2-5
TGCAGTGCTAGAGTCTTCACTAGCGGGTTTCAAGAGACCCAGTACTTC
CSARVFTSGFQETQYF
>TRBV12-3/TRBV12-4|TRBD1|14|NA|TRBJ2-7
TGTGCCAGCAGCGGAGACAGGGTCTCCTACGAGCAGTACTTC
CASSGDRVSYEQYF
>TRBV12-3/TRBV12-4|TRBD2|14|many|TRBJ2-3
TGTGCCAGTAAGGCGGGAGCGTGGGCAGATACGCAGTATTTT
CASKAGAWADTQYF
>TRBV20-1|NA|13|many|TRBJ2-7
TGCAGTGCTAGAGAACAGGGTTCCTACGTGCAGTACTTC
CSAREQGSYVQYF
>TRBV6-1|TRBD1|14|many|TRBJ1-4
TGTGCCAGCAGTCCCAGGGGGGGGAATGAAAAACTGTTTTTT
CASSPRGGNEKLFF
>TRBV10-3|NA|12|many|TRBJ1-3
TGTGCCATCAGTGAGTCGACAGCCTCTAAGGGATTT
CAISESTASKGF
>TRBV29-1|NA|13|many|TRBJ2-7
TGCAGCGTTGTTGACTCCGAAGCCTACGAGCAGTACTTC
CSVVDSEAYEQYF
>TRBV12-3/TRBV12-4|TRBD2|16|NA|TRBJ2-1
TGTGCCAGCAGTTTTTCTAGCGGTCTCTCCTACAATGAGCAGTTCTTC
CASSFSSGLSYNEQFF
>TRBV6-5|TRBD2|19|NA|TRBJ2-3
TGTGCCAGCAGTTACTCGGGGGAACTAGCGGGAGGGCCAGAAGATACGCAGTATTTT
CASSYSGELAGGPEDTQYF
>TRBV4-3|NA|15|NA|TRBJ2-1
TGCGCCAGCAGCCAAGATCTCCTAGCAGGCGAGACCCAGTTCTTC
CASSQDLLAGETQFF
>TRBV29-1|TRBD2|15|many|TRBJ2-3
TGCAGCGTCTCTGGGGGACTAGCGGCCACAGATACGCAGTATTTT
CSVSGGLAATDTQYF
>TRBV5-1|NA|13|many|TRBJ2-1
TGCGCCAGCGGGCAGGGAAGGAACAATGAGCAGTTCTTC
CASGQGRNNEQFF
>TRBV7-2|NA|17|many|TRBJ2-3
TGTGCCAGCAGCCCGGAGGCGTCTAAGACTAGCACAGATACGCAGTATTTT
CASSPEASKTSTDTQYF
>TRBV20-1|NA|13|NA|TRBJ2-1
TGCAGTGCGGCGAGACAGGTGATTTTGGAGCAGTTCTTC
CSAARQVILEQFF
>TRBV20-1|TRBD1|13|few|TRBJ1-2
TGCAGTGCTAATTCCGGGACAGCCTATGGCTACACCTTC
CSANSGTAYGYTF
>TRBV2|TRBD2|17|many|TRBJ2-3
TGTGCCAGAGGTGTCCTCCTAGCGGGAGCTAACACAGATACGCAGTATTTT
CARGVLLAGANTDTQYF
>TRBV12-3/TRBV12-4|NA|12|NA|TRBJ2-3
TGTGCCAGCAGGCGGAGCACAGATACGCAGTATTTT
CASRRSTDTQYF
>TRBV12-3/TRBV12-4|NA|15|many|TRBJ1-5
TGTGCCAGCACCCCCGACATGGCCGGGAATCAGCCCCAGCATTTT
CASTPDMAGNQPQHF
>TRBV29-1|TRBD1|14|many|TRBJ1-1
TGCAGCGTTGACCGTCTTGACAGGGAGACTGAAGCTTTCTTT
CSVDRLDRETEAFF
>TRBV18|NA|15|few|TRBJ1-1
TGTGCCAGCTCACCACAGGCGGGCATGAACACTGAAGCTTTCTTT
CASSPQAGMNTEAFF
>TRBV11-1|NA|18|many|TRBJ1-2
TGTGCCAGCAGCCCGACCCAGACTGCCCAACAGGGTAAGGGTGGCTACACCTTC
CASSPTQTAQQGKGGYTF
>TRBV12-3/TRBV12-4|NA|13|many|TRBJ2-1
TGTGCCAGCAGTTTAGGTTCAGGGGTCAAGCAGTTCTTC
CASSLGSGVKQFF
>TRBV20-1|TRBD1|14|many|TRBJ2-4
TGCAGTGCCCTCCGGGGACAGGGCAAAAACATTCAGTACTTC
CSALRGQGKNIQYF
>TRBV7-9|NA|17|NA|TRBJ2-7
TGTGCCAGCAGCACCACCGGGAGTAGGGGTAATTTCTACGAGCAGTACTTC
CASSTTGSRGNFYEQYF
>TRBV20-1|NA|12|few|TRBJ2-2
TGCAGTGCGCAGACGGCGAACGGGGAGCTGTTTTTT
CSAQTANGELFF
>TRBV9|NA|17|NA|TRBJ2-2
TGTGCCAGCAGCCTTATCTCGAGCGGGCCTAAGACCGGGGAGCTGTTTTTT
CASSLISSGPKTGELFF
>TRBV5-4|TRBD1|15|NA|TRBJ2-5
TGTGCCAGCAGCTTGGATGGGACAGCAAAAGAGACCCAGTACTTC
CASSLDGTAKETQYF
>TRBV6-2/TRBV6-3|NA|15|few|TRBJ1-4
TGTGCCAGCAGTTACGCCGGTGGGACTAATGAAAAACTGTTTTTT
CASSYAGGTNEKLFF
>TRBV6-2/TRBV6-3|NA|14|many|TRBJ1-5
TGTGCCAGCAGGCGAGCCCAGGGCGGTCAGCCCCAGCATTTT
CASRRAQGGQPQHF
>TRBV12-3/TRBV12-4|NA|14|NA|TRBJ2-7
TGTGCCAGCAGGGGTGGACTAAAGGCCTACGAGCAGTACTTC
CASRGGLKAYEQYF
>TRBV4-3|TRBD1|16|many|TRBJ2-5
TGCGCCAGCAGCCAAGATCTCGGCAGGGGGTTAGAGACCCAGTACTTC
CASSQDLGRGLETQYF
>TRBV5-1|NA|12|NA|TRBJ2-7
TGCGCCAGCAGCTTGCCCGGCCCCGAGCAGTACTTC
CASSLPGPEQYF
>TRBV6-2/TRBV6-3|NA|13|NA|TRBJ2-7
TGTGCCAGCAGCGCCGGGACTCCGCACCCGCAGTACTTC
CASSAGTPHPQYF
>TRBV29-1|TRBD1|15|many|TRBJ1-2
TGCAGCGTTGGCCGGTCTGACAGGGGGAACTATGGCTACACCTTC
CSVGRSDRGNYGYTF
>TRBV15|NA|14|NA|TRBJ2-3
TGTGCCACCAGCAGAAGACAGAAATCAGATACGCAGTATTTT
CATSRRQKSDTQYF
>TRBV27|NA|13|many|TRBJ2-7
TGTGCCAGCAGTTTACGGGGTACGGGGAAGCAGTACTTC
CASSLRGTGKQYF
>TRBV29-1|NA|14|many|TRBJ1-1
TGCAGCGTCGGTTCCGGAAGTTCGAACACTGAAGCTTTCTTT
CSVGSGSSNTEAFF
>TRBV29-1|NA|12|NA|TRBJ2-1
TGCAGCGTTCCTTTGAAGCAGAATGAGCAGTTCTTC
CSVPLKQNEQFF
>TRBV6-1|NA|14|NA|TRBJ2-2
TGTGCCAGCAGTAAACAGGGTTGGACCGGGGAGCTGTTTTTT
CASSKQGWTGELFF